These 16 T cell receptor beta chains originate from one sample sequenced in a study of T cell repertoires in cytomegalovirus infection. The antigens these receptors bind are not known. TCRdb re-analysed the reads in MiXCR, keeping a single row per CDR3 protein. The data hold a few hundred thousand distinct CDR3 sequences, with 25% observed a single time. Specimen: cultured PBMCs, collected from culture after CMV antigen stimulation. Receptor source: a human donor in good health (CMV status not recorded). Some clones in this sample may be carry-over from other donors' samples.

This clonotype was counted only a few times. The CDR3 DNA is TGTGCCAGCAGCTCGCAGGGACTAGCGGGAGCCGGCTACGAGCAGTACTTC. Amino acids: CASSSQGLAGAGYEQYF. The genes are TRBV7-2 and TRBJ2-7; 14 bases are shared with TRBD2. V gave up 4 bases and J gave up 3 bases; unmatched junction bases: 8. CDR3 length equals 17 residues. Germline loops: CDR1 SGHTA, CDR2 FQGNSA.

This chain uses TRBV19 with TRBJ2-7; a possible D gene is TRBD2 (6 bases). The CDR3 has 15 residues. V shed 6 bases and J shed 0 bases, with 15 bases lying between them. CDR1 is LNHDA and CDR2 is SQIVND in the germline V gene (reference sequence). DNA for the CDR3: TGTGCCAGTAGCCGGGACTCCGGAGGCTCCTACGAGCAGTACTTC. This translates into CASSRDSGGSYEQYF. The full variable domain, rest sourced from reference TRBV19 and TRBJ2-7, is DGGITQSPKYLFRKEGQNVTLSCEQNLNHDAMYWYRQDPGQGLRLIYYSQIVNDFQKGDIAEGYSVSREKKESFPLTVTSAQKNPTAFYLCASSRDSGGSYEQYFGPGTRLTVT.

The chain couples TRBV12-3 or TRBV12-4 to TRBJ2-7; 8 bases match TRBD1. Trimming removed 2 bases from V and 3 bases from J; junction bases left unmatched: 3. This CDR3 is 14 amino acids long. CDR3 loop: CASSLTTGDYEQYF. CDR3 coding DNA: TGTGCCAGCAGTTTAACGACAGGGGACTACGAGCAGTACTTC.

This clonotype was seen more than once but under ten times. V and J are TRBV19 and TRBJ2-1; 8 positions agree with TRBD1. CDR3 length: 12 amino acids. Germline V CDR1 and CDR2: LNHDA, SQIVND (reference sequence). J lost 8 bases, V lost 5 bases, and 2 bases had no gene match. The CDR3 nucleotides read TGTGCCAGTAGTCGACAGGGGTATGAGCAGTTCTTC. Translating gives CASSRQGYEQFF.

The CDR3 nucleotides are TGTGCCAGCAGTGAACCGAGGGACCTCAGCGGGGAAAAACTGTTTTTT. It is translated as CASSEPRDLSGEKLFF. This chain connects TRBV25-1 to TRBJ1-4, with a tentative D call TRBD1 (5 bases). The V gene lost 2 bases and the J gene lost 8 bases, with 18 bases spanning the gap. The CDR3 is 16 residues long. CDR1 and CDR2 from the germline V gene are MGHDK and SYGVNS.

This rearrangement joins TRBV4-1 to TRBJ1-2; 7 positions match TRBD1. V dropped 1 base and J dropped 4; count of bases not matched to a gene: 6. The germline V gene encodes CDR1 MGHRA and CDR2 YSYEKL. CDR3 size: 15 residues. CDR3 protein: CASSQGAGGSYGYTF. DNA for the CDR3: TGCGCCAGCAGCCAAGGGGCAGGGGGGAGCTATGGCTACACCTTC.

This clonotype was observed a few times. The chain couples TRBV4-1 to TRBJ2-3, with TRBD1 matching over 7 bases. The CDR3 is 15 amino acids. V shed 4 bases, J shed 0 bases, and the junction held 4 bases outside the gene matches. The germline CDR1 and CDR2 sequences are MGHRA and YSYEKL. CDR3 in amino acids: CASSLRTGSTDTQYF. The CDR3 DNA reads TGCGCCAGCAGCCTACGGACAGGAAGCACAGATACGCAGTATTTT.

This clonotype turned up a few times. The chain combines TRBV19 with TRBJ2-1; TRBD2 matches at 10 bases. Germline V gene lookup returns CDR1 LNHDA and CDR2 SQIVND (reference sequence). V shed 6 bases, J shed 9 bases, and the junction held 11 bases outside the gene matches. The CDR3 sequence is 15 residues long. CDR3 amino acids: CASRPPGLAFGEQFF. The CDR3 DNA reads as TGTGCCAGTAGGCCTCCGGGACTAGCGTTTGGTGAGCAGTTCTTC.

This clonotype was picked up many times. The chain uses TRBV5-1 and TRBJ1-2, with D unclear. The CDR3 loop spans 15 amino acids. The V gene lost 0 bases and the J gene lost 0 bases, with 9 bases spanning the gap. CDR1 and CDR2 (germline): SGHRS, YFSETQ. In DNA form, the CDR3 reads TGCGCCAGCAGCTTGGAACCGGGGACTAACTATGGCTACACCTTC. It yields the protein CASSLEPGTNYGYTF. Full variable domain (remainder filled in from reference TRBV5-1 and TRBJ1-2): KAGVTQTPRYLIKTRGQQVTLSCSPISGHRSVSWYQQTPGQGLQFLFEYFSETQRNKGNFPGRFSGRQFSNSRSEMNVSTLELGDSALYLCASSLEPGTNYGYTFGSGTRLTVV.

This clonotype was observed a few times. This chain connects TRBV20-1 to TRBJ2-1; 12 bases are shared with TRBD2. Germline V gene lookup returns CDR1 DFQATT and CDR2 SNEGSKA (reference sequence). The CDR3 has 14 residues. V shed 3 bases, J shed 4 bases, and the junction held 1 base outside the gene matches. The CDR3 region has the DNA TGCAGTGCTAGGACTAGCGGGAGATACAATGAGCAGTTCTTC. Translated, it gives CSARTSGRYNEQFF.

There are a few counts of this clonotype. The V call is TRBV6-2 or TRBV6-3, the J call TRBJ2-3, with D hard to call. This CDR3 contains 16 residues. Trimming removed 2 bases from V and 2 bases from J, with 14 bases in between. Germline values: CDR1 MNHEY, CDR2 SVGEGT. CDR3 loop: CASSYGPGTNTDTQYF. CDR3 nucleotide sequence: TGTGCCAGCAGTTACGGCCCCGGCACGAACACAGATACGCAGTATTTT.

This clonotype showed up just a few times. This sequence joins TRBV6-4 and TRBJ2-1; D remains unclear. This CDR3 comprises 14 residues. Germline V gene data show CDR1 as MRHNA and CDR2 as SNTAGT. V was trimmed by 4 bases and J by 2 bases, leaving 9 bases between them. In nucleotides, the CDR3 is TGTGCCAGCAGTGTCGACCAGACCTACAATGAGCAGTTCTTC. This encodes CASSVDQTYNEQFF.

The genes are TRBV23-1 and TRBJ1-3; tentative D call: TRBD1 (6 bases). TRBV23-1 is noted as an ORF with a role that remains uncertain. The CDR3 covers 16 residues. The V and J ends lost 0 bases and 2 bases respectively, with 11 bases between them. CDR3 sequence reads: CASSQSGRGTGNTIYF. In DNA, the CDR3 is TGCGCCAGCAGTCAATCGGGCAGGGGCACTGGAAACACCATATATTTT.

The chain carries TRBV7-3 and TRBJ2-3; no firm D call. CDR1 is SGHTA, CDR2 FQGTGA, per germline. V was pared by 11 bases and J by 2 bases, with 23 bases between. CDR3 length: 16 amino acids. CDR3 sequence: CAPTEVPALPTDTQYF. The CDR3 DNA reads TGTGCCCCCACCGAGGTCCCTGCACTCCCCACAGATACGCAGTATTTT. Full variable domain (missing parts from reference TRBV7-3 and TRBJ2-3): GAGVSQTPSNKVTEKGKYVELRCDPISGHTALYWYRQSLGQGPEFLIYFQGTGAADDSGLPNDRFFAVRPEGSVSTLKIQRTERGDSAVYLCAPTEVPALPTDTQYFGPGTRLTVL.

The V and J genes are TRBV20-1 and TRBJ1-1, with 7 positions matching TRBD1. The junction had 17 bases not matched to a gene; V was cut back by 3 bases and J by 1 base. Germline-derived CDR1 and CDR2 are DFQATT and SNEGSKA (reference sequence). The length of the CDR3 is 18 residues. CDR3 in amino acids: CSASFPKGAGVRNTEAFF. The DNA for the CDR3 is TGCAGTGCTAGTTTCCCGAAGGGGGCAGGGGTAAGGAACACTGAAGCTTTCTTT.

This clonotype was detected ten times or more. This sequence joins TRBV7-2 and TRBJ2-7; 8 nucleotides align to TRBD2. Per the germline V gene, CDR1 is SGHTA and CDR2 is FQGNSA. Trimming at V came to 7 bases and at J to 4 bases, leaving 12 bases not matched to a gene. CDR3 length equals 15 residues. CDR3 in amino acids: CASKPGGRTPYEQYF. CDR3 bases: TGTGCCAGCAAACCGGGGGGGAGGACACCTTACGAGCAGTACTTC.